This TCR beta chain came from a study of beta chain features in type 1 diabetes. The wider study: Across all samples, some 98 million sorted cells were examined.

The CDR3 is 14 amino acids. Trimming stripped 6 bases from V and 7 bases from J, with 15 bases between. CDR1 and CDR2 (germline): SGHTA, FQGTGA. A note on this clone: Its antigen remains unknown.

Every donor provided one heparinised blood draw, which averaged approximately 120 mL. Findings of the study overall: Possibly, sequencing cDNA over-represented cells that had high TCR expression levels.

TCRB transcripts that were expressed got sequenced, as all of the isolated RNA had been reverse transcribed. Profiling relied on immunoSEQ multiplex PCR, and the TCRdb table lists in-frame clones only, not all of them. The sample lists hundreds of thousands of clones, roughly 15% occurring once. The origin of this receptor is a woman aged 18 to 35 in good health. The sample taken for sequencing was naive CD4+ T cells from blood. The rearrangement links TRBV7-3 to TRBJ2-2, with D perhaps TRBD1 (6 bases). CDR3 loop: CASRGQGLSGELFF. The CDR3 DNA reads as TGTGCCAGCAGAGGGCAGGGGCTGAGCGGGGAGCTGTTTTTT.